These T cell receptor beta chains were read from a single sample in a study of shared clonotypes between healthy human individuals. Assay: immunoSEQ multiplex PCR; the TCRdb copy retains only in-frame clones and omits some. The sample has over a million clones; about 80% are singletons. Source material: memory CD4+ T cells sorted from blood. The receptors come from a man between 18 and 35 years old in good health. The CDR3 runs from the conserved cysteine through the conserved F or W. A D gene is named only where the DNA matches it firmly. Clone sizes are given selectively: once, few, many, or a class where the clone is expanded.

. TRBJ1-6 . TRBV5-6 TGTGCCAGCAGCTTGGACCGATTCCTTAATTCACCCCTCCACTTT CASSLDRFLNSPLHF
. TRBJ1-1 TRBD1 TRBV7-8 TGTGCCAGCAGCTGGGACAGGTCGTCAGCCGTGGCTTTCTTT CASSWDRSSAVAFF
. TRBJ2-2 . TRBV9 TGTGCCAGCAGCGTAGGCAACACAGGGTTCACCGGGGAGCTGTTTTTT CASSVGNTGFTGELFF
. TRBJ1-4 TRBD1 TRBV5-1 TGCGCCAGTAAACCCCGACAGGGAGGCGAAAAACTGTTTTTT CASKPRQGGEKLFF
. TRBJ2-5 . TRBV18 TGTGCCAGCTCACCATTCCCGCAAGAGACCCAGTACTTC CASSPFPQETQYF
. TRBJ1-6 TRBD1 TRBV10-2 TGCGCCAGCAGTGAGTTCTTCGACGGGACAGGCAATTCACCCCTCCACTTT CASSEFFDGTGNSPLHF
. TRBJ2-2 TRBD1 TRBV12-5 TGTGCTAGCCAGGGACAGGTCACCGGGGAGCTGTTTTTT CASQGQVTGELFF
. TRBJ1-6 . TRBV7-2 TGTGCCAGCAGCTTAGATTTAGGGGGTTCACCCCTCCACTTT CASSLDLGGSPLHF
. TRBJ2-3 . TRBV18 TGTGCCAGCTCACCACGGGTGCGCACAGATACGCAGTATTTT CASSPRVRTDTQYF
. TRBJ2-1 TRBD2 TRBV5-6 TGTGCCAGCAGCTTGGTTTCTTGGGGAGGGCTCAATGAGCAGTTCTTC CASSLVSWGGLNEQFF
. TRBJ2-7 . TRBV6-4 TGTGCCAGCCCCGCGGAGGGAGGAGGCTACTACGAGCAGTACTTC CASPAEGGGYYEQYF
few TRBJ2-7 TRBD1 TRBV27 TGTGCCAGCAGTTTACGGGTGACTTACAGGGGGCTCGACGAGCAGTACTTC CASSLRVTYRGLDEQYF
. TRBJ1-2 TRBD1 TRBV7-8 TGTGCCAGCAGCTTAAGAGGACAGGGGGCCGCTAACTATGGCTACACCTTC CASSLRGQGAANYGYTF
. TRBJ2-4 . TRBV30 TGTGCCTGGAGTGTACATGACAGTCTAGCCAAAAACATTCAGTACTTC CAWSVHDSLAKNIQYF
. TRBJ2-6 TRBD1 TRBV10-3 TGTGCCATCAGTGCAGGGACAGGAGGCTCTGGGGCCAACGTCCTGACTTTC CAISAGTGGSGANVLTF
few TRBJ2-2 . TRBV19 TGTGCCGGTGCACCGACAGGAAACACCGGGGAGCTGTTTTTT CAGAPTGNTGELFF
once TRBJ2-3 . TRBV10-1 TGCGCCAGCAGGAAAGGCGGGAACACAGATACGCAGTATTTT CASRKGGNTDTQYF
. TRBJ2-3 TRBD2 TRBV28 TGTGCCAGCAGTTTATCGATAGGACTAGGTAGTTCCACAGATACGCAGTATTTT CASSLSIGLGSSTDTQYF
few TRBJ1-3 . TRBV5-5 TGTGCCAGCAGCTTGGATCCGGGGCTGAGCTCTGGAAACACCATATATTTT CASSLDPGLSSGNTIYF
few TRBJ2-5 . TRBV5-1 TGCGCCAGCACCGCGACGCAGGGTAAAGAGACCCAGTACTTC CASTATQGKETQYF
few TRBJ1-1 TRBD1 TRBV11-2 TGTGCCAGCAGTTGGACAGGGAGCGGGACTGAAGCTTTCTTT CASSWTGSGTEAFF
. TRBJ1-2 . TRBV7-2 TGTGCCAGCAGCCGTACTTACAGGGAAGGCTACACCTTC CASSRTYREGYTF
. TRBJ2-5 . TRBV6-6 TGTGCCAGCAGTTACTCGGGGGACTACCAAGAGACCCAGTACTTC CASSYSGDYQETQYF
few TRBJ2-7 . TRBV7-2 TGTGCCAGCAGCCCATCTGCAGGGACCACTCGAGCCTACGAGCAGTACTTC CASSPSAGTTRAYEQYF
. TRBJ2-7 . TRBV7-9 TGTGCCAGCAGCTTTGGCTGGGGGGAGTACGAGCAGTACTTC CASSFGWGEYEQYF
. TRBJ2-3 TRBD2 TRBV7-8 TGTGCCAGCAGCTTAGATCCTAGCGGGGGCACAGATACGCAGTATTTT CASSLDPSGGTDTQYF
few TRBJ2-3 . TRBV28 TGTGCCAGCCGCGTTGGCGCGGGTACAGATACGCAGTATTTT CASRVGAGTDTQYF
. TRBJ2-2 TRBD2 TRBV30 TGTGCCTGGAGCCTAGCGGGAGGTACCGGGGAGCTGTTTTTT CAWSLAGGTGELFF
. TRBJ2-1 TRBD2 TRBV7-8 TGTGCCAGCCTGGTAGCGGGAAGCCACAATGAGCAGTTCTTC CASLVAGSHNEQFF
. TRBJ2-3 . TRBV19 TGTGCCAGCGCCACCCTCCGGGACACCACAGATACGCAGTATTTT CASATLRDTTDTQYF
once TRBJ1-4 . TRBV28 TGTGCCAGCAGTTTAGGGGGGACGGGGGAAAAACTGTTTTTT CASSLGGTGEKLFF
. TRBJ1-1 . TRBV11-2 TGTGCCAGCAGCCGAAACTCGGGGACTGAAGCTTTCTTT CASSRNSGTEAFF
. TRBJ1-2 . TRBV28 TGTGCCAGCACCCTGGGGGGGCGGTCTGGTGGCTACACCTTC CASTLGGRSGGYTF
. TRBJ1-4 TRBD1 TRBV10-3 TGTGCCATCAGCGGGACAGGGTTTCCTGAAAAACTGTTTTTT CAISGTGFPEKLFF
. TRBJ1-4 . TRBV4-3 TGCGCCAGCAGCCCAACCGGGGAGGCCGGGGAAAAACTGTTTTTT CASSPTGEAGEKLFF
many TRBJ1-2 . TRBV5-6 TGTGCCAGCAGCAAGCCCTTAAACTATGGCTACACCTTC CASSKPLNYGYTF
. TRBJ2-3 TRBD2 TRBV11-2 TGTGCCAGCAGCGTTACAGGCGGGAGGGCCGGGACAGATACGCAGTATTTT CASSVTGGRAGTDTQYF
. TRBJ2-1 . TRBV29-1 TGCAGCGGGGGAGCCGGCTCCTACAATGAGCAGTTCTTC CSGGAGSYNEQFF
few TRBJ1-6 . TRBV5-1 TGCGCCAGCAGCTTGGAGGGGCTGTCCTATAATTCACCCCTCCACTTT CASSLEGLSYNSPLHF
. TRBJ2-7 . TRBV19 TGTGCCAGTAGAAACCAGGCTAGAGGCTACGAGCAGTACTTC CASRNQARGYEQYF
. TRBJ1-3 . TRBV6-6 TGTGCCAGCATTGATAGTCAGTTCTCTGGAAACACCATATATTTT CASIDSQFSGNTIYF
. TRBJ2-6 . TRBV7-9 TGTGCCAGCAGCTTACAGGCCCCACTACTCTCTGGGGCCAACGTCCTGACTTTC CASSLQAPLLSGANVLTF
. TRBJ2-4 . TRBV21-1 TGTGCCAGCAGCAAAGAGGAACTAGCCAAAAACATTCAGTACTTC CASSKEELAKNIQYF
. TRBJ2-1 . TRBV11-2 TGTGCCAGCAGCCAGGGACTGCCCTACAATGAGCAGTTCTTC CASSQGLPYNEQFF
. TRBJ2-7 TRBD2 TRBV5-1 TGCGCCAGCAGCTTGGCCACCACTAGCGGGAGGGCCACCGAGCAGTACTTC CASSLATTSGRATEQYF
. TRBJ1-1 . TRBV5-1 TGCGCCAGCAGCTTAATTTGGGGGGCAGACACTGAAGCTTTCTTT CASSLIWGADTEAFF
. TRBJ2-7 . TRBV19 TGTGCCAGTAGTATCCCCGGAGCCTACGAGCAGTACTTC CASSIPGAYEQYF
. TRBJ2-1 . TRBV7-6 TGTGCCAGCAGCTTAGTTACGGGTGAGCAGTTCTTC CASSLVTGEQFF
. TRBJ1-3 . TRBV25-1 TGTGCCAGCAGTGCTACGAACTCTGGAAACACCATATATTTT CASSATNSGNTIYF
many TRBJ2-3 . TRBV18 TGTGCCAGCTCACCAATGGCAGATACGCAGTATTTT CASSPMADTQYF
once TRBJ2-3 TRBD2 TRBV15 TGTGCCACCAGCAGAGGGAGGGGACTAGCGGGAGATGTCACAGATACGCAGTATTTT CATSRGRGLAGDVTDTQYF
. TRBJ1-2 TRBD1 TRBV7-8 TGTGCCAGCAGCGAAGGACAGGGGGGACCTCCTAACTATGGCTACACCTTC CASSEGQGGPPNYGYTF
few TRBJ2-2 . TRBV7-2 TGTGCCAGCAGCTCAGTCGTTCAATACGGGGAGCTGTTTTTT CASSSVVQYGELFF